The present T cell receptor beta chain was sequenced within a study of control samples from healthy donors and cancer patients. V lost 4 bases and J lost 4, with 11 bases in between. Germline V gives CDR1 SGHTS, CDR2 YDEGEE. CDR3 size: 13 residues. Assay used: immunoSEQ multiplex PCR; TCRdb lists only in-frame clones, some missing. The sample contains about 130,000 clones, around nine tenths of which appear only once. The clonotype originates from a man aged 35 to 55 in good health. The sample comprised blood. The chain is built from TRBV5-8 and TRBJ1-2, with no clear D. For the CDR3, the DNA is TGTGCCAGCAGCCAAGGGATGAGCTATGGCTACACCTTC. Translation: CASSQGMSYGYTF.